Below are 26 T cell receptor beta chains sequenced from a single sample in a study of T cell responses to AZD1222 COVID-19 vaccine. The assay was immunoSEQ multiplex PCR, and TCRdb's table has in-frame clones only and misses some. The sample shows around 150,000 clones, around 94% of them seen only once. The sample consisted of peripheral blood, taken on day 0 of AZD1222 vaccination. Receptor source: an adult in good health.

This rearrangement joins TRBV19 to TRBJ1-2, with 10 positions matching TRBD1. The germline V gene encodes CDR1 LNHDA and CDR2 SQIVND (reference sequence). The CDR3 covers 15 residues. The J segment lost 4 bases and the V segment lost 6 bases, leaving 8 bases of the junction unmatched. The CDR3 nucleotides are TGTGCCAGTAGCGCGACAGGGGGCGCCTCCTATGGCTACACCTTC. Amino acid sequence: CASSATGGASYGYTF.

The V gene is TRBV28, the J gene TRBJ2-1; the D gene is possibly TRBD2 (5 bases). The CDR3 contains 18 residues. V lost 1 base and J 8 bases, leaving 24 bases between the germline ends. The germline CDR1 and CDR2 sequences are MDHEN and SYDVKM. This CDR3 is CASSLFASSGIALDEQFF. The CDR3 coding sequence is TGTGCCAGCAGTTTATTCGCCTCCTCCGGGATCGCCTTGGATGAGCAGTTCTTC. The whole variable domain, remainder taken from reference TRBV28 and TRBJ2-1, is DVKVTQSSRYLVKRTGEKVFLECVQDMDHENMFWYRQDPGLGLRLIYFSYDVKMKEKGDIPEGYSVSREKKERFSLILESASTNQTSMYLCASSLFASSGIALDEQFFGPGTRLTVL.

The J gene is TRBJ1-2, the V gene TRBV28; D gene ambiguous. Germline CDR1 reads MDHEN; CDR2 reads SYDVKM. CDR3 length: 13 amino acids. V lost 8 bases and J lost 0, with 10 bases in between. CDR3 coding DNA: TGTGCCAGCGGCCGGGCGACTAACTATGGCTACACCTTC. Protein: CASGRATNYGYTF.

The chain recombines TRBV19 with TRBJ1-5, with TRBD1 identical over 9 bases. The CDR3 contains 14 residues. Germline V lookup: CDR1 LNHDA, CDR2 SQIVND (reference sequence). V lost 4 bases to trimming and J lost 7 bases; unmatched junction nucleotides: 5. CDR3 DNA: TGTGCCAGTAGTACAACAGGGGGCGGGCAGCCCCAGCATTTT. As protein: CASSTTGGGQPQHF.

This CDR3 is CASSFDNEQFF. DNA for the CDR3: TGCGCCAGCAGCTTCGACAATGAGCAGTTCTTC. The gene calls are TRBV5-1 and TRBJ2-1; no firm D call. The germline V and J ends were trimmed by 2 bases and 5 bases, with 2 bases remaining between them. This CDR3 comprises 11 residues. Germline-derived CDR1 and CDR2 are SGHRS and YFSETQ.

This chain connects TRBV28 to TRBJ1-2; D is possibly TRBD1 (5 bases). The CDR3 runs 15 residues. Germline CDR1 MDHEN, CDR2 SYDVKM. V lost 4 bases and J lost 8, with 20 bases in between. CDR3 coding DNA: TGTGCCAGCAGTTCGGGGATTTTCTACCAGGGAGGCTACACCTTC. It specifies CASSSGIFYQGGYTF.

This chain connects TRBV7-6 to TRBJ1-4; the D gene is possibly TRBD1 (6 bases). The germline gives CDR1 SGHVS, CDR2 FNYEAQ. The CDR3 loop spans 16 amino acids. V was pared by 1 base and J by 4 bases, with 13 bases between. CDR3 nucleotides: TGTGCCAGCAGCTTAGTCTTCGGGACACGTAATGAAAAACTGTTTTTT. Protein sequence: CASSLVFGTRNEKLFF.

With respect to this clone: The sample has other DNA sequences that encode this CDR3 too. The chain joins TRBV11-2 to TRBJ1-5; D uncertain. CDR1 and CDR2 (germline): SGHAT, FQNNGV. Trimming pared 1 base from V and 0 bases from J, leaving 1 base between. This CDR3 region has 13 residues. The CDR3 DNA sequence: TGTGCCAGCAGCTTAGGTAGCAATCAGCCCCAGCATTTT. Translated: CASSLGSNQPQHF. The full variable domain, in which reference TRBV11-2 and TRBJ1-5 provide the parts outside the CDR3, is EAGVAQSPRYKIIEKRQSVAFWCNPISGHATLYWYQQILGQGPKLLIQFQNNGVVDDSQLPKDRFSAERLKGVDSTLKIQPAKLEDSAVYLCASSLGSNQPQHFGDGTRLSIL.

The CDR3 nucleotides are TGTGCCAGCAGGATGGGAGCGGGAGGGTCGAGCGAGCAGTACTTC. Translated: CASRMGAGGSSEQYF. The chain links TRBV7-2 to TRBJ2-7; TRBD2 matches 10 bases. After removal of 6 bases from V and 6 bases from J, the junction contained 11 bases not matched to a gene. The CDR3 consists of 15 residues. The germline V gene encodes CDR1 SGHTA and CDR2 FQGNSA.

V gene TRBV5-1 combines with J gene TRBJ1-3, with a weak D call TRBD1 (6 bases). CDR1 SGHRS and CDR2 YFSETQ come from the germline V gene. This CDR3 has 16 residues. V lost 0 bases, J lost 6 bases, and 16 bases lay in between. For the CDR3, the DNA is TGCGCCAGCAGCTTGGTAGGGTCAGGGGCTGAAAACACCATATATTTT. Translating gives CASSLVGSGAENTIYF.

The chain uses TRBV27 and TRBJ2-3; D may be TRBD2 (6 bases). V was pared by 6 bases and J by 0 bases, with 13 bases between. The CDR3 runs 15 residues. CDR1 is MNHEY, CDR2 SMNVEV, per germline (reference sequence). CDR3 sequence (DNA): TGTGCCAGCAGCTCCCTAGCGTTTAGCACAGATACGCAGTATTTT. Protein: CASSSLAFSTDTQYF.

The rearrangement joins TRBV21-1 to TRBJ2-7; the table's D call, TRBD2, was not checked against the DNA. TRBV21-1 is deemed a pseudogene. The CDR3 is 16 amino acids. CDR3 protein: CASSKVRTSGTYEQYF. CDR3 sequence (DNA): TGTGCCAGCAGCAAGGTCCGGACTAGCGGGACCTACGAGCAGTACTTC.

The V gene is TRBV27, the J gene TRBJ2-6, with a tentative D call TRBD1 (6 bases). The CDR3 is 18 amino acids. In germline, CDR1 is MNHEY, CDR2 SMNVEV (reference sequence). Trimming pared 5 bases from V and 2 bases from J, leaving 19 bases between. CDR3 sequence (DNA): TGTGCCAGCAGTCCCCAGACAGGATTCATTACTGGGGCCAACGTCCTGACTTTC. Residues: CASSPQTGFITGANVLTF.

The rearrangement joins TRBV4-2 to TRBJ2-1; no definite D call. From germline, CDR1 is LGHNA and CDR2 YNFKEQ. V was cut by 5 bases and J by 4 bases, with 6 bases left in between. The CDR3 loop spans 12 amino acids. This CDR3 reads CASSDIYNEQFF. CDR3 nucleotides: TGTGCCAGCAGCGACATATACAATGAGCAGTTCTTC.

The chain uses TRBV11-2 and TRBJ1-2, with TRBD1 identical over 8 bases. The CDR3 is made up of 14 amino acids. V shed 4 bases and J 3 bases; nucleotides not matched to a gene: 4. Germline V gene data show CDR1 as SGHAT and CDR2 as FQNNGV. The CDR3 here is CASSSHRGDYGYTF. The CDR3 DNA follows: TGTGCCAGCAGCTCACACAGGGGGGACTATGGCTACACCTTC.

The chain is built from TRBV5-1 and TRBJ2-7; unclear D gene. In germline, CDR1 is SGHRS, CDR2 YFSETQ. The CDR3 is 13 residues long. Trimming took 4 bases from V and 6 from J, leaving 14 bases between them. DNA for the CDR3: TGCGCCAGCAGCATAGCAATGGACGCCGAGCAGTACTTC. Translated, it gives CASSIAMDAEQYF.

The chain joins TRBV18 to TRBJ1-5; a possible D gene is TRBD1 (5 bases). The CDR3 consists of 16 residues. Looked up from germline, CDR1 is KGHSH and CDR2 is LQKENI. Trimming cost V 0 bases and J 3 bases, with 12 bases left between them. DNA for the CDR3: TGTGCCAGCTCACCACCCGGGCAGGGCTTCAATCAGCCCCAGCATTTT. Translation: CASSPPGQGFNQPQHF.

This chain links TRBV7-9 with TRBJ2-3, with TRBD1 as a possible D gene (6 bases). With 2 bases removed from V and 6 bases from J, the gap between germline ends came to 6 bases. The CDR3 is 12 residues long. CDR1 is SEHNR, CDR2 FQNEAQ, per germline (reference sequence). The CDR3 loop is CASSLTGDTQYF. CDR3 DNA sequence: TGTGCCAGCAGCTTAACAGGGGATACGCAGTATTTT.

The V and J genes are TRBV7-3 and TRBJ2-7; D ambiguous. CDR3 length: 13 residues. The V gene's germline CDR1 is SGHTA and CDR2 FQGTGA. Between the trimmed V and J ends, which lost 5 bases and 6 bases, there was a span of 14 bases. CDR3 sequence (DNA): TGTGCCAGCAGCCCCCAGGCCCGATCCGAGCAGTACTTC. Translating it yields CASSPQARSEQYF. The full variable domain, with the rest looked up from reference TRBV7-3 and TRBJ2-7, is GAGVSQTPSNKVTEKGKYVELRCDPISGHTALYWYRQSLGQGPEFLIYFQGTGAADDSGLPNDRFFAVRPEGSVSTLKIQRTERGDSAVYLCASSPQARSEQYFGPGTRLTVT.

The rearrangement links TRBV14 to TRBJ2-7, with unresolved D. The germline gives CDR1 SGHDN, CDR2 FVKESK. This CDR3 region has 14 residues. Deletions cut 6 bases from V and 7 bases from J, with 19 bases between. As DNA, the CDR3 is TGTGCCAGCAGTCCCCTCGGGCCGAACGGGGAGCAGTACTTC. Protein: CASSPLGPNGEQYF.

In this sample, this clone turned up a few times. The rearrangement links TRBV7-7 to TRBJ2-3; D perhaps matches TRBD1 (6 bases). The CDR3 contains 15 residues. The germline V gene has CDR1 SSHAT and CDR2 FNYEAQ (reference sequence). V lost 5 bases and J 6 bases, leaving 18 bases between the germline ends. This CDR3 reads CASSPQGLGADTQYF. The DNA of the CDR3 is TGTGCCAGCAGCCCGCAGGGATTGGGGGCTGATACGCAGTATTTT.

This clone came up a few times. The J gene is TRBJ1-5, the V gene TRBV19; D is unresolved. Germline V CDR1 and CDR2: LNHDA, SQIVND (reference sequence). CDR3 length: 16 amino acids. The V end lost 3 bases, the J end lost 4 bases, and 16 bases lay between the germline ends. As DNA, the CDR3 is TGTGCCAGTAGTATGATGGAAACCCTAGGGAATCAGCCCCAGCATTTT. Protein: CASSMMETLGNQPQHF.

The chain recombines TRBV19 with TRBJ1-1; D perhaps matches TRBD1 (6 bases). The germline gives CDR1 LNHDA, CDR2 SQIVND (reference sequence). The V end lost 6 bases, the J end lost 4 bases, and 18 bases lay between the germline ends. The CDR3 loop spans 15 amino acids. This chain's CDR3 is CASRRGARDLTEAFF. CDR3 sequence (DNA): TGTGCCAGTAGGCGGGGGGCCCGGGACCTCACTGAAGCTTTCTTT.

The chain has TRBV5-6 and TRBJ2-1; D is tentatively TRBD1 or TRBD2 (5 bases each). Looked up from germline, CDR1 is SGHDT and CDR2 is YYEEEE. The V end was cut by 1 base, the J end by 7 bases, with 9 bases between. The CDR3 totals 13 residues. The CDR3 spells CASSLSEGNEQFF. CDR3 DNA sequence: TGTGCCAGCAGCTTGAGCGAGGGGAATGAGCAGTTCTTC. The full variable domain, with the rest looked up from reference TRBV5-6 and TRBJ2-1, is DAGVTQSPTHLIKTRGQQVTLRCSPKSGHDTVSWYQQALGQGPQFIFQYYEEEERQRGNFPDRFSGHQFPNYSSELNVNALLLGDSALYLCASSLSEGNEQFFGPGTRLTVL.

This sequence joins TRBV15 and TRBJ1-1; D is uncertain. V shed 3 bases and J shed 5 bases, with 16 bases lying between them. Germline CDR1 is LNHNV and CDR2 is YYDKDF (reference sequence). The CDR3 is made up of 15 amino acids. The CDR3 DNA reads TGTGCCACCAGCAGTACACGCTCTCTGGGAACTGAAGCTTTCTTT. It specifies CATSSTRSLGTEAFF.

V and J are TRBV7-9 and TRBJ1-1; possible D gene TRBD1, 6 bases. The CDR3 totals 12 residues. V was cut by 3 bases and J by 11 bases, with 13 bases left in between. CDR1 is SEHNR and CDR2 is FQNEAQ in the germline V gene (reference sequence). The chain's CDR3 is CASSFSRDNAFF. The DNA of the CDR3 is TGTGCCAGCAGCTTCTCCCGGGACAACGCTTTCTTT.